This is a list of T cell receptor beta chains from one sample in a study of T cells after yellow fever vaccination. TCRdb processed the 5' RACE reads anew with MiXCR; each CDR3 protein has one entry. The sample consists of roughly 340,000 distinct CDR3 sequences, roughly 4% of them appearing once. Specimen: PBMCs, collected 5 days after the yellow fever booster vaccination. Receptors originate from a man aged 18 to 29 who received the YFV17D yellow fever vaccine. CDR3s include the opening cysteine and the closing phenylalanine or tryptophan. Each record gives: clone size, CDR3 length, J gene, V gene, D gene, CDR3 protein, CDR3 DNA. D genes are given only for firm matches. The size of a clone is reported for some rows only, either as once, few or many, or as a class for expanded clones.

clone_size: -; cdr3_length: 14; j_call: TRBJ1-2; v_call: TRBV7-2; d_call: TRBD1; cdr3_aa: CASSTGQGARGYTF; cdr3_nt: TGTGCCAGCAGCACAGGACAGGGGGCTCGTGGCTACACCTTC
clone_size: -; cdr3_length: 14; j_call: TRBJ1-1; v_call: TRBV5-1; d_call: -; cdr3_aa: CASSEMQGLTEAFF; cdr3_nt: TGCGCCAGCAGCGAGATGCAGGGATTAACTGAAGCTTTCTTT
clone_size: few; cdr3_length: 16; j_call: TRBJ2-7; v_call: TRBV11-2; d_call: -; cdr3_aa: CASSLVGQYQTYEQYF; cdr3_nt: TGTGCCAGCAGCTTAGTAGGTCAGTACCAGACCTACGAGCAGTACTTC
clone_size: many; cdr3_length: 13; j_call: TRBJ2-1; v_call: TRBV20-1; d_call: -; cdr3_aa: CSARRNTYNEQFF; cdr3_nt: TGCAGTGCTCGCCGGAACACGTACAATGAGCAGTTCTTC
clone_size: many; cdr3_length: 14; j_call: TRBJ2-3; v_call: TRBV4-2; d_call: TRBD1; cdr3_aa: CASSPGTGTDTQYF; cdr3_nt: TGTGCCAGCAGCCCTGGGACAGGCACAGATACGCAGTATTTT
clone_size: -; cdr3_length: 13; j_call: TRBJ2-3; v_call: TRBV20-1; d_call: TRBD2; cdr3_aa: CSVSGGATDTQYF; cdr3_nt: TGCAGTGTAAGCGGGGGGGCCACAGATACGCAGTATTTT
clone_size: many; cdr3_length: 18; j_call: TRBJ2-2; v_call: TRBV4-3; d_call: -; cdr3_aa: CASSPRSYAAANTGELFF; cdr3_nt: TGCGCCAGCAGCCCCCGTTCGTATGCGGCGGCGAACACCGGGGAGCTGTTTTTT
clone_size: many; cdr3_length: 16; j_call: TRBJ2-4; v_call: TRBV7-2; d_call: TRBD1; cdr3_aa: CASSLEGQAQGDIQYF; cdr3_nt: TGTGCCAGCAGCTTAGAGGGACAGGCTCAAGGGGACATTCAGTACTTC
clone_size: many; cdr3_length: 17; j_call: TRBJ2-5; v_call: TRBV7-2; d_call: -; cdr3_aa: CASSLGGGARVRETQYF; cdr3_nt: TGTGCCAGCAGCTTAGGGGGCGGTGCCAGGGTTAGGGAGACCCAGTACTTC
clone_size: few; cdr3_length: 14; j_call: TRBJ2-2; v_call: TRBV2; d_call: -; cdr3_aa: CASPFSRNTGELFF; cdr3_nt: TGTGCCAGCCCATTTTCCAGGAACACCGGGGAGCTGTTTTTT